The present entry profiles one T cell receptor (beta chain) with its context. This specimen comes from a study of cytotoxic CD8 clonotypes in ibrutinib-treated CLL. Study information: Investigators reported some 25 partial and 2 complete responses; after median roughly 63 months, approximately 15 patients remained remitted and 12 progressed.

The protocol was immunoSEQ multiplex PCR, while the TCRdb copy is restricted to in-frame clones and leaves out a portion. The repertoire holds around 91,000 clones, about 82% seen once, with around 5% in the top ten. Germline V lookup: CDR1 WNHNN, CDR2 SYGVQD (reference sequence). V lost 0 bases and J lost 7; bases outside the gene matches: 9. The CDR3 covers 16 residues. The specimen comprised PBMCs, sampled before ibrutinib treatment. This clonotype was obtained from a human donor with chronic lymphocytic leukemia. The gene calls are TRBV10-1 and TRBJ2-5; TRBD1 matches 9 bases. Here the CDR3 DNA reads TGCGCCAGCAGTGAGTCTGGGACAGGGACTGCCGCGACCCAGTACTTC. Residues: CASSESGTGTAATQYF.